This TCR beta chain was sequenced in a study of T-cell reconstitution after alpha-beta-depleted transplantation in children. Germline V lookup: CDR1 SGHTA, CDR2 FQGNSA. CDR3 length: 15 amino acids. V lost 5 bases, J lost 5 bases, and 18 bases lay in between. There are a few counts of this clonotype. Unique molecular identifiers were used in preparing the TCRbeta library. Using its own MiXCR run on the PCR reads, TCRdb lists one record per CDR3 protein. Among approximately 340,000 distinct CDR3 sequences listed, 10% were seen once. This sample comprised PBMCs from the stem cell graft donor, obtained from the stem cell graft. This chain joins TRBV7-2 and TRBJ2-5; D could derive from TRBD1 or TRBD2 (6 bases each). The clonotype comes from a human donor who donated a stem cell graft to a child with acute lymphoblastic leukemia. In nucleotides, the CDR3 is TGTGCCAGCAGCCCGGGGGCAGGGGTGGCGGAGACCCAGTACTTC. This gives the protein CASSPGAGVAETQYF.